This T cell receptor beta chain was sequenced in a study of T cell responses to AZD1222 COVID-19 vaccine. Germline CDR1 and CDR2: LNHNV and YYDKDF (reference sequence). The CDR3 runs to 16 residues. V was pared by 1 base and J by 0 bases, with 12 bases between. Only in-frame clones appear in the TCRdb table, and some are missing; sequencing was by immunoSEQ multiplex PCR. The sample yields 200,000 to 250,000 clones, 85% to 95% seen once. The TCR comes from an adult in good health. This chain connects TRBV15 to TRBJ1-1; D is undetermined. Sequenced here: peripheral blood, sampled on day 0 of MenACWY control vaccination. CDR3 residues: CATSRGGEGMNTEAFF. Here the CDR3 DNA reads TGTGCCACCAGCAGAGGCGGGGAGGGAATGAACACTGAAGCTTTCTTT.